This T cell receptor beta chain was captured by sequencing in a study of T cells after posttransplantation cyclophosphamide. General study points: Blood and skin or GI T cell repertoires showed limited TRB overlap. After PTCy, TRB diversity resembled that of CNI/methotrexate controls. Later blood repertoires were often dominated by clones from the donor CD8+ memory compartment.

Produced via immunoSEQ multiplex PCR; TCRdb's table is partial and in-frame only. The data hold around 13,000 clones, with approximately 83% observed a single time. Remarks on this clone: As yet, its antigen is unknown.

CDR3 size: 13 residues. The sample was memory CD4+ T cells sorted from PBMCs. The TCR comes from a man aged 45-65 years in good health, CMV-negative, and a related stem cell transplant donor. V is TRBV21-1 and J is TRBJ1-1; the table names TRBD1, a call not compared with the DNA. TRBV21-1 is annotated as a pseudogene. CDR3 sequence (DNA): TGTGCCAGCAGCTGGGGCCGCGGTCCTGAAGCTTTCTTT. It specifies CASSWGRGPEAFF.